This T cell receptor (beta chain) was sequenced during a study of PD-L1 blockade in urothelial cancer (TCRdb year 2017). Looking at the study overall: All patients started therapy at some point between 2014 and 2016 and received atezolizumab 1,200 mg intravenously every 3 weeks. TCR sequencing covered pretreatment tumor samples and matched, serially collected peripheral blood taken before and after atezolizumab treatment. Blood samples were analyzed 3 weeks after the start of treatment (second dose) and 6 weeks after the start of treatment. An ECOG performance status of 0 or 1 was recorded for the patients, and 0 to 3 prior chemotherapy regimens had been received by the patients. In the same patients, whole exome sequencing and RNA sequencing of pretreatment tumors were performed in addition to TCR sequencing. Durable clinical benefit was achieved by nine patients but not by the remaining 20. Durable clinical benefit meant progression-free survival longer than 6 months, and TCR features were also tested against progression-free and overall survival. Blood samples gave median yields of approximately 130,000 T cells and around 88,000 unique TCRs, along with a median clonality of around 0.08. Pretreatment blood TCR-seq was available for about 28 patients, at least one posttreatment blood collection was obtained for about 24 patients, and tumor TCR-seq was available for about 24 patients. The study was an exploratory multi-omic analysis of somatic, immune and clinical correlates of response to PD-L1 blockade with atezolizumab in urothelial cancer. About 85% of the roughly 29 patients were identified as males with urothelial cancer of bladder origin, and a prior smoking history was reported by 18 of 29 patients. General findings and caveats noted by the study authors: Because of the small sample size (n ≈ 31) and the many exploratory analyses performed, the results are intended to be regarded as hypothesis-generating. Improved progression-free and overall survival was associated with having pretreatment peripheral blood TCR clonality below the median. Patients with durable benefit showed greater expansion of tumor-associated TCR clones in peripheral blood 3 weeks after starting treatment (n ≈ 21, p = 0.022).

As to this clone: No cognate antigen has been identified for it. It has no much larger one-base neighbor in the sample; base qualities were not kept.

Sample time point, as interpreted from the label and publication: pretreatment peripheral blood. The cohort comprised more than 25 patients with locally advanced or metastatic urothelial carcinoma treated at Memorial Sloan Kettering on a trial protocol. Peripheral blood mononuclear cells were collected pretreatment and during treatment, at between 1 and 8 total time points per patient. The Qiagen DNeasy Blood extraction kit was used to purify genomic DNA from total PBMCs and from tumor samples. PBMCs were collected pretreatment and during treatment, and were isolated and stored as previously described. To estimate absolute template abundance from read counts, synthetic TCR analog templates were spiked into each PCR. TCRbeta CDR3 regions were amplified from genomic DNA with bias-controlled V and J gene primers using the immunoSEQ assay. Sequencing of rearranged TCRbeta segments was done at approximately 20X coverage. The paper's processing steps were these. Sequencing errors were corrected by clustering and CDR3s were annotated against IMGT to assign V, D and J genes. Out-of-frame and stop-codon sequences were excluded, and only productive TCRbeta rearrangements were used in downstream analyses. Clonality was computed as one minus Shannon entropy normalized by the log of the number of unique productive sequences. Fisher's exact test with Benjamini-Hochberg correction, at a threshold of adjusted p below 0.01, was used to find clones that differed between time points or between blood and tumor. TCRdb holds this immuneACCESS table with in-frame rearrangements only. Some clones are missing; in checked studies, unresolved V genes explain under half, and the rest has no known cause. The V and J calls and clone size were taken over from that table, and D and trimming were inferred from the DNA. The sample table records about 50,000 clones; approximately 77% of these occur just once. The ten top clones hold roughly 4% of the sample.

CDR1 and CDR2 are drawn from the germline V gene: SGHRS, YFSETQ. V has 0 bases trimmed and J has 8 bases trimmed; junction bases matching no gene number 10. Spanning cysteine to phenylalanine, the CDR3 consists of 16 amino acids. Only the CDR3 DNA stays, 48 bases, in frame from base 1. The sequencing here drew on PBMCs, taken around atezolizumab (anti-PD-L1) treatment. The clonotype comes from a man in his 70s with urothelial cancer. The chain couples TRBV5-1 to TRBJ1-4; 7 nucleotides in the junction match TRBD1. The CDR3 region: CASSLEGRDSWEKLFF. The DNA is as follows: TGCGCCAGCAGCTTGGAGGGAAGGGACAGTTGGGAAAAACTGTTTTTT.